The rows below give T cell receptor beta chains drawn from one sample of a study of beta chain features in type 1 diabetes. The method was immunoSEQ multiplex PCR; TCRdb's version includes in-frame clones alone and lacks a portion of them. The top ten hold roughly 1.4% of the sample, which has about 150,000 clones, over 9.5% seen once. The sample taken for sequencing was naive CD4+ T cells from blood. Receptors originate from a man between 18 and 29 years old in good health. The CDR3 runs from the conserved cysteine through the conserved F or W. Fields, in order: D gene, V gene, CDR3 length, clone size, J gene, CDR3 DNA, CDR3 protein. D genes are given only for firm matches. Clone size is shown for a subset of rows, as once, few, many or a class of expanded clone.

TRBD1,TRBV28,15,few,TRBJ2-7,TGTGCCAGCAGTACCACCGGGACAGGGTTTTGCGAGCAGTACTTC,CASSTTGTGFCEQYF
.,TRBV11-3,12,few,TRBJ1-4,TGTGCCAGCAGCTTTGGCGGTGAAAAACTGTTTTTT,CASSFGGEKLFF
.,TRBV27,14,few,TRBJ1-5,TGTGCCAGCAATCGGGGTTATAGCAATCAGCCCCAGCATTTT,CASNRGYSNQPQHF
.,TRBV4-1,15,.,TRBJ1-5,TGCGCCAGCAGCCTAACCGAACGGGGGGACCAGCCCCAGCATTTT,CASSLTERGDQPQHF
.,TRBV19,13,.,TRBJ2-7,TGTGCCAGTAGTATAGTTGGGAGCTACGAGCAGTACTTC,CASSIVGSYEQYF
TRBD1,TRBV29-1,11,.,TRBJ2-7,TGCAGCGGACAGGGTACCTACGAGCAGTACTTC,CSGQGTYEQYF
.,TRBV30,13,.,TRBJ1-5,TGTGCCTGGAGTGGGGGCGATGGGCAGCCCCAGCATTTT,CAWSGGDGQPQHF
TRBD1,TRBV18,17,few,TRBJ1-4,TGTGCCAGCTCACCTGAGAGGGGGCGCTGGGCGAATCAAAAACTGTTTTTT,CASSPERGRWANQKLFF
TRBD1,TRBV18,14,.,TRBJ1-1,TGTGCCAGCTCATTGGGACAGGGGGTAACTGAAGCTTTCTTT,CASSLGQGVTEAFF
.,TRBV28,16,.,TRBJ1-1,TGTGCCAGCAGTCCACCCTGGGGCTCGGCGGACACTGAAGCTTTCTTT,CASSPPWGSADTEAFF
.,TRBV5-1,15,few,TRBJ1-2,TGCGCCAGCAGCTCATTTCCGGAGGGTAACTATGGCTACACCTTC,CASSSFPEGNYGYTF
TRBD1,TRBV7-9,16,.,TRBJ2-5,TGTGCCAGCAGCCCCGGGGACAGAGGGGGAGCAGAGACCCAGTACTTC,CASSPGDRGGAETQYF
TRBD1,TRBV7-9,14,few,TRBJ2-7,TGTGCCAGCAGCTTAGTACAGGGGGCGCGGGAGCAGTACTTC,CASSLVQGAREQYF
.,TRBV5-8,13,.,TRBJ2-7,TGTGCCAGCAGGCGATCAAGCTCCTACGAGCAGTACTTC,CASRRSSSYEQYF
.,TRBV20-1,10,.,TRBJ2-7,TGCAGTGTAGCTAGCTACGAGCAGTACTTC,CSVASYEQYF
.,TRBV6-5,15,few,TRBJ2-2,TGTGCCAGCAGTTACTCGAAGTGGAGCACCGGGGAGCTGTTTTTT,CASSYSKWSTGELFF
.,TRBV7-2,14,few,TRBJ2-3,TGTGCCAGCAGAACAAGACTAAGCACAGATACGCAGTATTTT,CASRTRLSTDTQYF
.,TRBV5-1,15,.,TRBJ2-1,TGCGCCAGCAGTGCAGGGCATGAAGCCTACAATGAGCAGTTCTTC,CASSAGHEAYNEQFF
.,TRBV5-5,17,.,TRBJ1-6,TGTGCCAGCAGCTCAAATTACAGGAGCTCCTATAATTCACCCCTCCACTTT,CASSSNYRSSYNSPLHF
TRBD1,TRBV27,16,few,TRBJ2-7,TGTGCCAGCAGTCCCTGGGACAGGGGCTACTCCTACGAGCAGTACTTC,CASSPWDRGYSYEQYF
.,TRBV6-5,12,few,TRBJ1-2,TGTGCCAGCCGCGACGGGGGAAGGTTTCTCACCTTC,CASRDGGRFLTF
.,TRBV5-1,11,.,TRBJ2-1,TGCGCCAGCAGCTTGGCTCAGGAGCAGTTCTTC,CASSLAQEQFF
.,TRBV7-8,12,few,TRBJ2-5,TGTGCCAGCAGCACGGACAAAGAGACCCAGTACTTC,CASSTDKETQYF
.,TRBV19,15,.,TRBJ2-3,TGTGCCAGTAGTCTCAAGGGGGTCGGCACAGATACGCAGTATTTT,CASSLKGVGTDTQYF
TRBD2,TRBV7-6,18,few,TRBJ2-6,TGTGCCAGCAGCTTAGAGGCGGGGGGAGCCGCTGGGGCCAACGTCCTGACTTTC,CASSLEAGGAAGANVLTF
TRBD1,TRBV7-8,15,once,TRBJ2-7,TGTGCCAGCAGCAGCCGGGACAGGGGCGTGAACGAGCAGTACTTC,CASSSRDRGVNEQYF
.,TRBV28,15,.,TRBJ2-3,TGTGCCAGCAGTTCACCGGGATCGAGGACAGATACGCAGTATTTT,CASSSPGSRTDTQYF
TRBD1,TRBV6-9,14,.,TRBJ2-7,TGTGCCAGCAGTTATGACCGGACAGGGAACGAGCAGTACTTC,CASSYDRTGNEQYF
.,TRBV11-2,14,.,TRBJ1-6,TGTGCCAGCAGCGCCACCGGGTTGGGTTCACCCCTCCACTTT,CASSATGLGSPLHF
.,TRBV5-1,17,few,TRBJ2-1,TGCGCCAGCAGGACCGGAAGCGGATCCCTCTCCTACAATGAGCAGTTCTTC,CASRTGSGSLSYNEQFF
TRBD1,TRBV6-1,13,few,TRBJ1-5,TGTGCCAGCAGCTCAGACAGGGCTCAGCCCCAGCATTTT,CASSSDRAQPQHF
.,TRBV11-2,14,.,TRBJ2-7,TGTGCCAGCAGCTTTTTGGCTAGAACCGTCGAGCAGTACTTC,CASSFLARTVEQYF
TRBD1,TRBV4-2,15,few,TRBJ2-7,TGTGCCAGCAGCCAGGGGACAGGGCACTCCTACGAGCAGTACTTC,CASSQGTGHSYEQYF
.,TRBV4-2,17,few,TRBJ2-5,TGTGCCAGCAGCCCCAAAGGCCCGAGGCAGGGTGTAGAGACCCAGTACTTC,CASSPKGPRQGVETQYF
.,TRBV28,13,.,TRBJ1-4,TGTGCCAGCAGCCCAGCGATCAGAGAGGAACTGTTTTTT,CASSPAIREELFF
.,TRBV11-2,16,.,TRBJ2-3,TGTGCCAGCAGCCACACCCTCGACTATCCCACAGATACGCAGTATTTT,CASSHTLDYPTDTQYF
.,TRBV5-1,16,few,TRBJ1-2,TGCGCCAGCAGCTTGGGCGGACAGAATAACAACTATGGCTACACCTTC,CASSLGGQNNNYGYTF
.,TRBV7-9,18,few,TRBJ1-4,TGTGCCAGCAGCTTAAGGACAGACTTTAGGGGCAGTAATGAAAAACTGTTTTTT,CASSLRTDFRGSNEKLFF
TRBD1,TRBV6-5,15,.,TRBJ2-7,TGTGCCAGCAGTTATTCGACAGGGGTAGACTACGAGCAGTACTTC,CASSYSTGVDYEQYF
.,TRBV18,16,few,TRBJ1-1,TGTGCCAGCTCACGCCGGCGGGAATTTTTGAATACTGAAGCTTTCTTT,CASSRRREFLNTEAFF
TRBD1,TRBV29-1,15,.,TRBJ2-1,TGCAGCGTGAAAGTCGCCGGGACAGGGAGTAATGAGCAGTTCTTC,CSVKVAGTGSNEQFF